The 21 T cell receptor beta chains below come from one sample, sequenced in a study of cytomegalovirus exposure and HLA in healthy donors. Primers: 60 Vbeta forward and 13 Jbeta reverse. Assay used: immunoSEQ multiplex PCR; TCRdb lists only in-frame clones, some missing. Counted here are under 130,000 clones, just under 80% occurring once; the ten biggest clones make up approximately 5.1%. Sequencing used PBMCs. The origin of the receptors is a male donor in good health and CMV-seronegative.

This chain links TRBV20-1 with TRBJ2-7; D gene uncertain. There are 11 residues in the CDR3. V shed 2 bases and J shed 3 bases, with 5 bases lying between them. In germline, CDR1 is DFQATT, CDR2 SNEGSKA (reference sequence). The CDR3 region is CSARQDYEQYF. In DNA, the CDR3 is TGCAGTGCTAGACAGGACTACGAGCAGTACTTC.

This rearrangement joins TRBV15 to TRBJ2-5; D not resolved. With 1 base removed from V and 3 bases from J, the gap between germline ends came to 9 bases. There are 14 residues in the CDR3. CDR1 is LNHNV and CDR2 is YYDKDF in the germline V gene (reference sequence). CDR3 region: CATSRAVAEETQYF. CDR3 sequence (DNA): TGTGCCACCAGCAGAGCAGTTGCGGAAGAGACCCAGTACTTC.

The rearrangement links TRBV4-1 to TRBJ2-1, with TRBD2 identical over 14 bases. Germline values: CDR1 MGHRA, CDR2 YSYEKL. After removal of 6 bases from V and 5 bases from J, the junction contained 3 bases not matched to a gene. The CDR3 runs to 15 residues. The CDR3 DNA reads TGCGCCAGCAGGGGGGGACTAGCGGGAGACAATGAGCAGTTCTTC. Protein product: CASRGGLAGDNEQFF.

The rearrangement joins TRBV9 to TRBJ2-2; possibly TRBD2 for D (6 bases). V shed 3 bases and J shed 4 bases, with 19 bases lying between them. Germline CDR1 reads SGDLS; CDR2 reads YYNGEE. The CDR3 covers 17 residues. CDR3 loop: CASSAFPGEDGTGELFF. The CDR3 coding sequence is TGTGCCAGCAGCGCGTTTCCGGGAGAAGACGGCACCGGGGAGCTGTTTTTT.

V gene TRBV12-5 combines with J gene TRBJ2-2; 11 bases align to TRBD1. V lost 5 bases, J lost 5 bases, and 7 bases stayed unmatched. Per germline, CDR1 LGHNT and CDR2 FRNRAP. CDR3 length: 16 amino acids. CDR3 nucleotides: TGTGCTAGTGGTATAGGACAGGGGGCGACAACCGGGGAGCTGTTTTTT. It codes for CASGIGQGATTGELFF.

This chain joins TRBV29-1 and TRBJ1-1; no definite D call. With 4 bases removed from V and 2 bases from J, the gap between germline ends came to 5 bases. The CDR3 length is 11 residues. Per the germline V gene, CDR1 is SQVTM and CDR2 is ANQGSEA. CDR3 bases: TGCAGCGTTGTGGCCAACACTGAAGCTTTCTTT. Residues: CSVVANTEAFF. The variable domain in full, completed from reference TRBV29-1 and TRBJ1-1, reads SAVISQKPSRDICQRGTSLTIQCQVDSQVTMMFWYRQQPGQSLTLIATANQGSEATYESGFVIDKFPISRPNLTFSTLTVSNMSPEDSSIYLCSVVANTEAFFGQGTRLTVV.

The J gene is TRBJ2-3, the V gene TRBV11-2, with TRBD2 matching over 11 bases. Germline trimming cut 3 bases from V and 6 bases from J; bases unmatched to any gene: 5. The CDR3 is 15 residues long. The germline gives CDR1 SGHAT, CDR2 FQNNGV. As DNA, the CDR3 is TGTGCCAGCAGCTTGCGACTAGCGGGACCTGATACGCAGTATTTT. Translating gives CASSLRLAGPDTQYF.

This clone appeared a few times. The V call is TRBV2, the J call TRBJ1-3; no reliable D call. The germline CDR1 and CDR2 sequences are SNHLY and FYNNEI. Trimming removed 11 bases at V and 4 bases at J, with 18 bases between. CDR3 length: 14 amino acids. The CDR3 loop is CASTGSAGGNTIYF. CDR3 sequence (DNA): TGTGCCTCAACCGGCTCGGCAGGAGGAAACACCATATATTTT.

The chain employs TRBV4-1 and TRBJ2-5; 7 bases agree with TRBD2. The DNA matches TRBJ2-7 better at its end, which makes the J call doubtful. This CDR3 is built from 15 residues. The germline V gene encodes CDR1 MGHRA and CDR2 YSYEKL. This chain's CDR3 is CASSQGASGSYEQYF. In nucleotides, the CDR3 is TGCGCCAGCAGCCAAGGGGCTAGCGGATCCTACGAGCAGTACTTC.

This chain connects TRBV7-2 to TRBJ2-1; the match to TRBD2 covers 9 bases. The germline V gene encodes CDR1 SGHTA and CDR2 FQGNSA. J was trimmed by 7 bases and V by 3 bases; bases with no gene match: 10. CDR3 length equals 16 residues. The CDR3 sequence is CASSLAASGNVNEQFF. CDR3 DNA sequence: TGTGCCAGCAGCTTGGCCGCTAGCGGGAATGTAAATGAGCAGTTCTTC.

The chain carries TRBV19 and TRBJ1-1, with 10 bases that match TRBD1. Looked up from germline, CDR1 is LNHDA and CDR2 is SQIVND (reference sequence). The CDR3 is made up of 15 amino acids. Trimming at V came to 5 bases and at J to 4 bases, leaving 7 bases not matched to a gene. The CDR3 loop is CASSPTGGAATEAFF. In DNA, the CDR3 is TGTGCCAGTAGTCCGACAGGGGGCGCGGCCACTGAAGCTTTCTTT.

The chain carries TRBV4-2 and TRBJ1-5; D call uncertain. The CDR3 runs 15 residues. The ends were cut back, 2 bases at V and 3 bases at J, with 11 bases in the middle. Germline loops: CDR1 LGHNA, CDR2 YNFKEQ. The CDR3 DNA reads as TGTGCCAGCAGCCAACAATACAGCACCAATCAGCCCCAGCATTTT. This translates into CASSQQYSTNQPQHF.

The chain employs TRBV11-2 and TRBJ2-1; 9 bases fit TRBD1. V shed 3 bases, J shed 10 bases, and the junction held 16 bases outside the gene matches. Germline V lookup: CDR1 SGHAT, CDR2 FQNNGV. This CDR3 is built from 17 residues. This CDR3 is CASSFDTGTGFAGEQFF. The CDR3 region has the DNA TGTGCCAGCAGCTTTGACACCGGGACAGGGTTCGCGGGCGAGCAGTTCTTC.

The V gene is TRBV30, the J gene TRBJ2-3, with D possibly matching TRBD1 (5 bases). The CDR3 totals 13 residues. The germline CDR1 and CDR2 sequences are GTSNPN and SVGIG (reference sequence). V shed 1 base and J shed 7 bases, with 12 bases lying between them. The CDR3 is CAWSAGHTNTQYF. DNA of the CDR3: TGTGCCTGGAGTGCTGGACACACGAATACGCAGTATTTT.

V usage is TRBV5-1 and J usage is TRBJ2-7; the match to TRBD1 covers 12 bases. Germline CDR1 and CDR2: SGHRS and YFSETQ. The CDR3 is 15 amino acids. The J segment lost 5 bases and the V segment lost 4 bases, leaving 7 bases of the junction unmatched. This CDR3 reads CASSVMGQGAHEQYF. CDR3 nucleotides: TGCGCCAGCAGCGTGATGGGACAGGGGGCCCACGAGCAGTACTTC.

This sequence joins TRBV7-3 and TRBJ2-1; TRBD2 aligns across 8 bases. The CDR3 runs to 14 residues. V shed 4 bases and J 6 bases; nucleotides not matched to a gene: 5. CDR1 is SGHTA and CDR2 is FQGTGA in the germline V gene. CDR3 nucleotides: TGTGCCAGCAGCTCGGGGGGGGGCTCCAATGAGCAGTTCTTC. This sequence encodes CASSSGGGSNEQFF.

On this clone: Because the CDR3 is missing its conserved closing phenylalanine or tryptophan, this is likely a read error. This chain links TRBV30 with TRBJ1-2; D call uncertain. The CDR3 has 16 residues. The germline CDR1 and CDR2 sequences are GTSNPN and SVGIG (reference sequence). V shed 3 bases and J shed 0 bases, with 17 bases lying between them. CDR3 loop: CAWSPGSFLANYGYTS. For the CDR3, the DNA is TGTGCCTGGAGCCCTGGCAGCTTCCTAGCTAACTATGGCTACACCTCC.

The gene calls are TRBV30 and TRBJ2-7, with TRBD2 matching over 10 bases. This CDR3 has 14 amino acids. CDR1 is GTSNPN, CDR2 SVGIG, per germline (reference sequence). Trimming took 7 bases from V and 2 from J; bases not matched to a gene: 8. CDR3 in DNA: TGTGCCTCTCGACTAGCGGGTGAGGCCTACGAGCAGTACTTC. Residues: CASRLAGEAYEQYF.

This rearrangement joins TRBV4-2 to TRBJ2-1, with 14 bases matching TRBD2. The junction had 6 bases not matched to a gene; V was cut back by 3 bases and J by 2 bases. Germline-derived CDR1 and CDR2 are LGHNA and YNFKEQ. The CDR3 runs 18 residues. The chain's CDR3 is CASSHPGLAGEAYNEQFF. CDR3 bases: TGTGCCAGCAGCCACCCGGGACTAGCGGGAGAGGCCTACAATGAGCAGTTCTTC.

The genes are TRBV4-1 and TRBJ2-1; 8 nucleotides align to TRBD1. V trimming: 4 bases; J trimming: 6 bases; junction bases outside the gene matches: 14. The CDR3 loop spans 17 amino acids. Germline-derived CDR1 and CDR2 are MGHRA and YSYEKL. The CDR3 DNA follows: TGCGCCAGCAGCCCACTGACAGGGGTATCGGTCTCCAATGAGCAGTTCTTC. Its translation: CASSPLTGVSVSNEQFF.

V is TRBV30 and J is TRBJ1-4, with 8 bases aligning to TRBD1. Germline V gene lookup returns CDR1 GTSNPN and CDR2 SVGIG (reference sequence). Unmatched junction bases numbered 6, after V lost 3 bases and J lost 6 bases. The CDR3 runs 14 residues. The CDR3, as DNA: TGTGCCTGGAGCCCGACAGGGGTGGATGAAAAACTGTTTTTT. Translation gives CAWSPTGVDEKLFF. Full variable domain (missing parts from reference TRBV30 and TRBJ1-4): SQTIHQWPATLVQPVGSPLSLECTVEGTSNPNLYWYRQAAGRGLQLLFYSVGIGQISSEVPQNLSASRPQDRQFILSSKKLLLSDSGFYLCAWSPTGVDEKLFFGSGTQLSVL.